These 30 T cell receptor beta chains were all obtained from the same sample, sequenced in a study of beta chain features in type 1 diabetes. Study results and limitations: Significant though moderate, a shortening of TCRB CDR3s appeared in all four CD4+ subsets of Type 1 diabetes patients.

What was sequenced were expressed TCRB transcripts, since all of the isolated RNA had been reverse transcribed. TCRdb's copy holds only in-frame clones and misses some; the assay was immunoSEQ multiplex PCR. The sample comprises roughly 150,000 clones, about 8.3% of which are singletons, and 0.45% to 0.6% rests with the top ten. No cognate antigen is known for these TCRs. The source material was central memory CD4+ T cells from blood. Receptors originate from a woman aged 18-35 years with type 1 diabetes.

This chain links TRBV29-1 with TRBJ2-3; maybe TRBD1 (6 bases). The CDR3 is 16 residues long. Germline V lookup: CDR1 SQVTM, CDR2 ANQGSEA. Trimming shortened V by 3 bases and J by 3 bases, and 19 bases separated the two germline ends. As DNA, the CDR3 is TGCAGCGTTGATCCTTTGTTAACAGGGACAACAGATACGCAGTATTTT. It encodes CSVDPLLTGTTDTQYF.

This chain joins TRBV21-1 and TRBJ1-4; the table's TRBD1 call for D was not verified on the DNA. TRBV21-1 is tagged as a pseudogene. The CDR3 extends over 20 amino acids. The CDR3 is CASSKALSRGWKSTNEKLFF. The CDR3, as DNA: TGTGCCAGCAGCAAAGCGCTTTCAAGGGGCTGGAAGTCAACTAATGAAAAACTGTTTTTT.

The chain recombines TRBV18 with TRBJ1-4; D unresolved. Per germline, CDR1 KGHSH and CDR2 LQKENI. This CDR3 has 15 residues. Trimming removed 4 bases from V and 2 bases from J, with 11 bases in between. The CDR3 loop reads CASSRAAVTNEKLFF. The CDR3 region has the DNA TGTGCCAGCTCACGCGCGGCGGTGACTAATGAAAAACTGTTTTTT.

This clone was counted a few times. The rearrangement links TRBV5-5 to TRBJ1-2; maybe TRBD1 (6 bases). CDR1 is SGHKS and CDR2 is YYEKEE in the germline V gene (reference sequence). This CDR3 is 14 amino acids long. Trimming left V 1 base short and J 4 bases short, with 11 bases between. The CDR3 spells CASSLSRGVYGYTF. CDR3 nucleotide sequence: TGTGCCAGCAGCTTGTCCAGGGGAGTCTATGGCTACACCTTC.

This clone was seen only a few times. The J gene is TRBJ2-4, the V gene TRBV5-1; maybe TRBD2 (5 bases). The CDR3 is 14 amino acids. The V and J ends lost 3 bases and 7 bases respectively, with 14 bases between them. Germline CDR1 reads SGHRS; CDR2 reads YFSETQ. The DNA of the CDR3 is TGCGCCAGCAGCTCCTCCGGGATAGGGAACATTCAGTACTTC. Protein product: CASSSSGIGNIQYF.

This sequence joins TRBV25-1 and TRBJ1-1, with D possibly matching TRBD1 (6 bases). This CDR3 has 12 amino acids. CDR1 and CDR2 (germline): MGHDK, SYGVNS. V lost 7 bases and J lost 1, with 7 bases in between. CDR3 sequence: CASKGGNTEAFF. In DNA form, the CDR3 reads TGTGCCAGCAAAGGGGGGAACACTGAAGCTTTCTTT.

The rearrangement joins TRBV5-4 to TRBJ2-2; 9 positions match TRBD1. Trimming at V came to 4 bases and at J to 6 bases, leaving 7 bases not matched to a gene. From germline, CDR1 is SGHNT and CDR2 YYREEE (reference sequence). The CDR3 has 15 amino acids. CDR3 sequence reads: CASSRRDRDPGELFF. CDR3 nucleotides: TGTGCCAGCAGCCGCCGGGACAGGGACCCCGGGGAGCTGTTTTTT.

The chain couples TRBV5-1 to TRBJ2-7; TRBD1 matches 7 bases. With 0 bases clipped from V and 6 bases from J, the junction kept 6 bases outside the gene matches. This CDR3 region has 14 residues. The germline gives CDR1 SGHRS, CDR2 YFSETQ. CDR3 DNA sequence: TGCGCCAGCAGCTTGGTTCGGACAGGTAGCGAGCAGTACTTC. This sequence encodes CASSLVRTGSEQYF.

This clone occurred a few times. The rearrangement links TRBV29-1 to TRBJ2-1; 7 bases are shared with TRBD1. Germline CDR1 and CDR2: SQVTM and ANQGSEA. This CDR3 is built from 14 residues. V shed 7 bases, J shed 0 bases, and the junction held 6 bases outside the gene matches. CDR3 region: CSAGGQASYNEQFF. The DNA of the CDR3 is TGCAGCGCCGGAGGACAGGCCTCCTACAATGAGCAGTTCTTC.

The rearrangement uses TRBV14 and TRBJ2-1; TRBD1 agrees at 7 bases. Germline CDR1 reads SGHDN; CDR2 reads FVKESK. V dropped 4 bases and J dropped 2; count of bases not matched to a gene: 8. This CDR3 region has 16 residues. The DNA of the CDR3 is TGTGCCAGCAGCCTAACAGGGGCAGGAGCCTACAATGAGCAGTTCTTC. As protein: CASSLTGAGAYNEQFF.

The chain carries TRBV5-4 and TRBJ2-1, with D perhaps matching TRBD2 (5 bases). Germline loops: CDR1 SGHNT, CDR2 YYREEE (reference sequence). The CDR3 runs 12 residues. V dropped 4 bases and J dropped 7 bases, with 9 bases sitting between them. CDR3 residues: CASSRWENEQFF. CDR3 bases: TGTGCCAGCAGCCGTTGGGAGAATGAGCAGTTCTTC.

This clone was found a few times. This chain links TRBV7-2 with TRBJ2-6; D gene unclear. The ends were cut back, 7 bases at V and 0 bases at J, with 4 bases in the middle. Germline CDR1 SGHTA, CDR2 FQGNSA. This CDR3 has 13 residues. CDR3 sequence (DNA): TGTGCCAGCACTTACTCTGGGGCCAACGTCCTGACTTTC. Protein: CASTYSGANVLTF.

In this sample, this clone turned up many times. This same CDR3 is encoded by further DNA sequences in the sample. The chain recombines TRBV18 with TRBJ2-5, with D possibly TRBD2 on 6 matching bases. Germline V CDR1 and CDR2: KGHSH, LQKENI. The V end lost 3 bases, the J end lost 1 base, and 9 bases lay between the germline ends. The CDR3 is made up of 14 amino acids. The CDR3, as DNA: TGTGCCAGCTCACCTGGGACTCGCCAAGAGACCCAGTACTTC. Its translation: CASSPGTRQETQYF.

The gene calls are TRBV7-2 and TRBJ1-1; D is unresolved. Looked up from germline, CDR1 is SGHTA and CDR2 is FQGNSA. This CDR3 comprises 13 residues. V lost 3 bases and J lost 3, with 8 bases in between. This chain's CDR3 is CASSFDTYTEAFF. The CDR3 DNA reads TGTGCCAGCAGCTTTGACACGTACACTGAAGCTTTCTTT.

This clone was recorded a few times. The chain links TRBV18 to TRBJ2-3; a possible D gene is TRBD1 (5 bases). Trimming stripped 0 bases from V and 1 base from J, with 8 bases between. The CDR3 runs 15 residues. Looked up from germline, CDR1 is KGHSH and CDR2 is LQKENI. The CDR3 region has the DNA TGTGCCAGCTCACCACCCAGGGATGGCACAGATACGCAGTATTTT. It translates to CASSPPRDGTDTQYF.

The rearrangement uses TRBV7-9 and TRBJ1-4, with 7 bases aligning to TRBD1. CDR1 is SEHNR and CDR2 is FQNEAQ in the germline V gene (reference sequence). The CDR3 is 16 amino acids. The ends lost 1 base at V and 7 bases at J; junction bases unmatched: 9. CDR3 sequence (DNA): TGTGCCAGCAGCTTAGTGGGGGACAGCGGCGGTGAAAAACTGTTTTTT. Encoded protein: CASSLVGDSGGEKLFF.

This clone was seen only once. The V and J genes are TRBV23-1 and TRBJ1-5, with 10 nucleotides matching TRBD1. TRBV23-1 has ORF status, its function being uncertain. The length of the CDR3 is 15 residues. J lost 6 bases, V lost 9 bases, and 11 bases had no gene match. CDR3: CASSRPTGGGQPQHF. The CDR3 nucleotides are TGCGCCAGTTCACGTCCGACAGGGGGCGGTCAGCCCCAGCATTTT.

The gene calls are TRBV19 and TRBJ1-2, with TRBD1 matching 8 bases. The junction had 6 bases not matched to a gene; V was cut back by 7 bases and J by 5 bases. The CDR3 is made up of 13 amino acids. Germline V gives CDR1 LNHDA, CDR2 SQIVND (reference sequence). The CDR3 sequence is CASIEQGGYGYTF. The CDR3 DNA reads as TGTGCCAGTATCGAACAGGGGGGATATGGCTACACCTTC.

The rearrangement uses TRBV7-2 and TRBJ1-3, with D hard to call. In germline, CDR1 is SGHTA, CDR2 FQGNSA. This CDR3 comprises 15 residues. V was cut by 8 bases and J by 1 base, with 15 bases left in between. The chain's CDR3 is CASAFSGLSGNTIYF. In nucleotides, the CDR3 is TGTGCCAGCGCCTTTTCGGGTCTTTCTGGAAACACCATATATTTT.

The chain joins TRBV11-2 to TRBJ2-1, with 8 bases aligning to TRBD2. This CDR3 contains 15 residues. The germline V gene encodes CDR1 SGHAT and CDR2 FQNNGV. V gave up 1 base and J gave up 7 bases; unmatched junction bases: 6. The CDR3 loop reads CASSLAGGIRNEQFF. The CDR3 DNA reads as TGTGCCAGCAGCTTAGCGGGAGGGATCAGGAATGAGCAGTTCTTC.

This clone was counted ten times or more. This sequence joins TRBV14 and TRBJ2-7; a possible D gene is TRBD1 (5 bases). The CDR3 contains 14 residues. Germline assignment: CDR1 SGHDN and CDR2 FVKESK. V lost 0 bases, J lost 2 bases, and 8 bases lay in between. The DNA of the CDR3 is TGTGCCAGCAGCCAAGATCGGACAACCTACGAGCAGTACTTC. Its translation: CASSQDRTTYEQYF.

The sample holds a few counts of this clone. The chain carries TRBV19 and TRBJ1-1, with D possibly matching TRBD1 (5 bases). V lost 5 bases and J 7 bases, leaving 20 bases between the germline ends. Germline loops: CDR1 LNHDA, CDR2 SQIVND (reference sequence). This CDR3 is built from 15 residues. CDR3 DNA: TGTGCCAGTAGTTCCCACCCCCAGGGATCGGGTGAAGCTTTCTTT. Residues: CASSSHPQGSGEAFF.

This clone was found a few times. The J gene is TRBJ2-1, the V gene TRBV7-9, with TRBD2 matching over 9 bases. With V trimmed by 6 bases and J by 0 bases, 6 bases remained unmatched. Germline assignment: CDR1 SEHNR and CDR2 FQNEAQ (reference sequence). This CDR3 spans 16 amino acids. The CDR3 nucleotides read TGTGCCAGCAGGCCACGTAGCGGGAGCTCCTACAATGAGCAGTTCTTC. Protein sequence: CASRPRSGSSYNEQFF.

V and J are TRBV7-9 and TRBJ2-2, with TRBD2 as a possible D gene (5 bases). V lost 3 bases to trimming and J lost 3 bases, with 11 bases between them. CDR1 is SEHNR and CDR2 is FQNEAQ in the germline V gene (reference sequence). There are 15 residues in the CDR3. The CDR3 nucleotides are TGTGCCAGCAGCTTGGACGGGGTAGACACCGGGGAGCTGTTTTTT. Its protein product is CASSLDGVDTGELFF. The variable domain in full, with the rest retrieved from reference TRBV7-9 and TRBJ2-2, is DTGVSQNPRHKITKRGQNVTFRCDPISEHNRLYWYRQTLGQGPEFLTYFQNEAQLEKSRLLSDRFSAERPKGSFSTLEIQRTEQGDSAMYLCASSLDGVDTGELFFGEGSRLTVL.

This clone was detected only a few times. CDR3 nucleotide sequence: TGTGCCAGCAGTTTATTGGGACAGGGGGCTCCGCATTTT. Protein sequence: CASSLLGQGAPHF. The V and J genes are TRBV28 and TRBJ1-5, with 12 bases identical to TRBD1. The CDR3 has 13 amino acids. Germline values: CDR1 MDHEN, CDR2 SYDVKM. The J segment lost 15 bases and the V segment lost 1 base, leaving 4 bases of the junction unmatched.

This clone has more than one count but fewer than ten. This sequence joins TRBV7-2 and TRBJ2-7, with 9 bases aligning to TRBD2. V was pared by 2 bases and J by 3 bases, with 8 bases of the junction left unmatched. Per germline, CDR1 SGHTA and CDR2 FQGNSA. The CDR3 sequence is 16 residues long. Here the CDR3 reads CASSLRAATSGYEQYF. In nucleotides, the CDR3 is TGTGCCAGCAGCTTAAGGGCGGCGACTAGCGGCTACGAGCAGTACTTC.

In DNA, the CDR3 is TGTGCCAGCAGCTTAGTCTCTAGGACAAGCTACGAGCAGTACTTC. This encodes CASSLVSRTSYEQYF. The rearrangement links TRBV11-2 to TRBJ2-7; the D gene is possibly TRBD1 (5 bases). V dropped 1 base and J dropped 3 bases, with 13 bases sitting between them. The germline CDR1 and CDR2 sequences are SGHAT and FQNNGV. The CDR3 extends over 15 amino acids.

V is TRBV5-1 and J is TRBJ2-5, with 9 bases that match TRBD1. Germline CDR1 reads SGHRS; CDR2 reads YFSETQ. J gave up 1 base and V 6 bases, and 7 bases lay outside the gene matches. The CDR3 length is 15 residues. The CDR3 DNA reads TGCGCCAGCACACGACAGGGGGGACCCCAAGAGACCCAGTACTTC. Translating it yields CASTRQGGPQETQYF.

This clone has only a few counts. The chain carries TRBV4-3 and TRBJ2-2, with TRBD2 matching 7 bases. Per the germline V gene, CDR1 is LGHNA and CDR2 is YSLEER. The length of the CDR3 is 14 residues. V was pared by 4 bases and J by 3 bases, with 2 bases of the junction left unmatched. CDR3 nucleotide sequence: TGCGCCAGCAGCCTTGGGGGGGACACCGGGGAGCTGTTTTTT. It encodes CASSLGGDTGELFF.

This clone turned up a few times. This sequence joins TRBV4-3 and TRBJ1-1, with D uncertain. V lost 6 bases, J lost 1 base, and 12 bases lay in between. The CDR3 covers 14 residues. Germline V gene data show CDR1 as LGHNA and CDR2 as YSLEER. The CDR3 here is CASSRTDWNTEAFF. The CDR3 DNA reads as TGCGCCAGCAGTCGAACGGACTGGAACACTGAAGCTTTCTTT.